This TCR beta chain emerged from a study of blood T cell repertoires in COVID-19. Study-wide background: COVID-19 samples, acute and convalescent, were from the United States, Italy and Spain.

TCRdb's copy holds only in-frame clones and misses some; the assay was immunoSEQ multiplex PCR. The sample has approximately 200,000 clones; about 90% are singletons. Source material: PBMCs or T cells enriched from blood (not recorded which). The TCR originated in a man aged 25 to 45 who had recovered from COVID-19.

As DNA, the CDR3 is TGTGCCAGCGACACCGGGACAGGGAACTATGGCTACACCTTC. Translation gives CASDTGTGNYGYTF. The chain has TRBV9 and TRBJ1-2; 9 bases agree with TRBD1. The CDR3 totals 14 residues. Per the germline V gene, CDR1 is SGDLS and CDR2 is YYNGEE. Germline trimming cut 7 bases from V and 2 bases from J; bases unmatched to any gene: 6.